Below are 16 T cell receptor beta chains sequenced from a single sample in a study of early T cells in non-severe SARS-CoV-2 infection. A single record per CDR3 protein comes from TCRdb applying MiXCR to the 5' RACE reads. The sample lists tens of thousands of distinct CDR3 sequences, about a sixth seen once, with roughly an eighth in the top ten. The sequencing sample was made of whole blood. These receptors were collected from an adult who was a healthcare worker with PCR-confirmed SARS-CoV-2 infection or an uninfected control (not recorded which).

This clonotype was seen ten or more times. The genes are TRBV19 and TRBJ2-1; D is unclear. CDR1 is LNHDA and CDR2 is SQIVND in the germline V gene (reference sequence). This CDR3 has 13 residues. V dropped 3 bases and J dropped 8 bases, with 11 bases sitting between them. The DNA for the CDR3 is TGTGCCAGTAGTATGGGGTACGTAGATGAGCAGTTCTTC. It is translated as CASSMGYVDEQFF.

This chain uses TRBV30 with TRBJ2-1; D might be TRBD2 (5 bases). Germline V gene sequence: CDR1 GTSNPN, CDR2 SVGIG (reference sequence). V lost 3 bases to trimming and J lost 2 bases, with 11 bases between them. The CDR3 is made up of 14 amino acids. In DNA form, the CDR3 reads TGTGCCTGGAGCCACGGGGTCCCCTACAATGAGCAGTTCTTC. Translating it yields CAWSHGVPYNEQFF.

This chain uses TRBV7-9 with TRBJ1-4; D remains unclear. The germline V gene has CDR1 SEHNR and CDR2 FQNEAQ (reference sequence). The length of the CDR3 is 15 residues. Deletions cut 3 bases from V and 0 bases from J, with 8 bases between. The CDR3: CASSFYPATNEKLFF. CDR3 DNA: TGTGCCAGCAGCTTTTACCCCGCAACTAATGAAAAACTGTTTTTT. Combining the CDR3 with reference TRBV7-9 and TRBJ1-4 gives the whole variable domain DTGVSQNPRHKITKRGQNVTFRCDPISEHNRLYWYRQTLGQGPEFLTYFQNEAQLEKSRLLSDRFSAERPKGSFSTLEIQRTEQGDSAMYLCASSFYPATNEKLFFGSGTQLSVL.

V and J are TRBV5-1 and TRBJ2-7; D remains unclear. The CDR3 extends over 13 amino acids. Per the germline V gene, CDR1 is SGHRS and CDR2 is YFSETQ. Deletions cut 2 bases from V and 2 bases from J, with 8 bases between. In nucleotides, the CDR3 is TGCGCCAGCAGCTTTGGGTCTACCTACGAGCAGTACTTC. It specifies CASSFGSTYEQYF.

J is TRBJ1-2 and V is TRBV2, with unresolved D. The germline CDR1 and CDR2 sequences are SNHLY and FYNNEI. The CDR3 is made up of 11 amino acids. V gave up 7 bases and J gave up 5 bases, with 8 bases separating them. The DNA for the CDR3 is TGTGCCAGCAACAGAGCATATGGCTACACCTTC. Amino acid sequence: CASNRAYGYTF. The full variable domain, with the rest looked up from reference TRBV2 and TRBJ1-2, is EPEVTQTPSHQVTQMGQEVILRCVPISNHLYFYWYRQILGQKVEFLVSFYNNEISEKSEIFDDQFSVERPDGSNFTLKIRSTKLEDSAMYFCASNRAYGYTFGSGTRLTVV.

The chain combines TRBV7-2 with TRBJ1-2, with unresolved D. Trimming took off 5 bases at V and 4 bases at J, with 8 bases between the two ends. Germline CDR1 SGHTA, CDR2 FQGNSA. This CDR3 is 12 amino acids long. This CDR3 reads CASSLDGYGYTF. DNA of the CDR3: TGTGCCAGCAGCCTGGACGGCTATGGCTACACCTTC.

The table lists this clonotype with many counts. The CDR3 spells CASSPRTLVTEAFF. CDR3 bases: TGTGCCAGCAGCCCTCGGACATTAGTGACTGAAGCTTTCTTT. This rearrangement joins TRBV7-8 to TRBJ1-1; D perhaps matches TRBD1 (5 bases). In germline, CDR1 is SGHVS, CDR2 FQNEAQ. The ends were cut back, 5 bases at V and 5 bases at J, with 15 bases in the middle. The CDR3 totals 14 residues.

The sample holds a few counts of this clonotype. V and J are TRBV6-1 and TRBJ1-2, with D tentatively TRBD1 (5 bases). V lost 6 bases, J lost 1 base, and 9 bases lay in between. CDR1 and CDR2 from the germline V gene are MNHNS and SASEGT. The CDR3 consists of 13 residues. The CDR3, as DNA: TGTGCCAGCAGGACAGTGAGTAACTATGGCTACACCTTC. This translates into CASRTVSNYGYTF.

This clonotype was observed a handful of times. The V gene is TRBV7-9, the J gene TRBJ1-2; 9 bases line up with TRBD1. Germline V lookup: CDR1 SEHNR, CDR2 FQNEAQ (reference sequence). With 4 bases clipped from V and 3 bases from J, the junction kept 3 bases outside the gene matches. CDR3 length: 14 amino acids. The CDR3 DNA reads as TGTGCCAGCAGCTCCGGGACAGGGTACTATGGCTACACCTTC. Its translation is CASSSGTGYYGYTF.

This clonotype was counted a few times. This chain joins TRBV4-1 and TRBJ1-6, with a possible D match to TRBD1 (6 bases). This CDR3 is built from 16 residues. V dropped 2 bases and J dropped 7 bases, with 15 bases sitting between them. The germline CDR1 and CDR2 sequences are MGHRA and YSYEKL. CDR3 in amino acids: CASSQPPRGGNSPLHF. CDR3 in DNA: TGCGCCAGCAGCCAACCTCCAAGGGGGGGAAATTCACCCCTCCACTTT.

The chain recombines TRBV7-2 with TRBJ2-1; D unclear. The germline V gene has CDR1 SGHTA and CDR2 FQGNSA. The CDR3 has 13 amino acids. Trimming took off 2 bases at V and 8 bases at J, with 10 bases between the two ends. The CDR3 loop is CASSLRFSHEQFF. CDR3 DNA sequence: TGTGCCAGCAGCTTAAGATTTAGCCATGAGCAGTTCTTC.

The J gene is TRBJ1-1, the V gene TRBV5-5; D is undetermined. Between the trimmed V and J ends, which lost 4 bases and 5 bases, there was a span of 15 bases. The germline V gene has CDR1 SGHKS and CDR2 YYEKEE (reference sequence). The CDR3 covers 14 residues. The DNA for the CDR3 is TGTGCCAGCAGCGTCCCTGGGGAAGGAACTGAAGCTTTCTTT. Translated, it gives CASSVPGEGTEAFF. The full variable domain, its missing parts supplied by reference TRBV5-5 and TRBJ1-1, is DAGVTQSPTHLIKTRGQQVTLRCSPISGHKSVSWYQQVLGQGPQFIFQYYEKEERGRGNFPDRFSARQFPNYSSELNVNALLLGDSALYLCASSVPGEGTEAFFGQGTRLTVV.

This chain uses TRBV11-2 with TRBJ2-5, with D hard to call. CDR3 length equals 13 residues. The germline V gene encodes CDR1 SGHAT and CDR2 FQNNGV. V was trimmed by 5 bases and J by 2 bases, leaving 9 bases between them. As DNA, the CDR3 is TGTGCCAGCAGCCCTAATCTACAAGAGACCCAGTACTTC. It yields the protein CASSPNLQETQYF.

This clonotype has a handful of counts. This chain links TRBV12-3 or TRBV12-4 with TRBJ1-1; D remains ambiguous. The CDR3 covers 16 residues. V lost 5 bases and J lost 0, with 16 bases in between. The CDR3 coding sequence is TGTGCCAGCAGTCCCCGAAGTGGTGGGATGAACACTGAAGCTTTCTTT. Residues: CASSPRSGGMNTEAFF.

The rearrangement links TRBV28 to TRBJ1-2, with D uncertain. With 7 bases removed from V and 8 bases from J, the gap between germline ends came to 14 bases. CDR1 MDHEN and CDR2 SYDVKM come from the germline V gene. This CDR3 region has 12 residues. CDR3 nucleotide sequence: TGTGCCAGCAAAATGACCCGGCGCGGCTACACCTTC. This translates into CASKMTRRGYTF.

This clonotype was counted ten times or more. The gene calls are TRBV30 and TRBJ2-2, with TRBD1 identical over 12 bases. The CDR3 contains 18 residues. Germline loops: CDR1 GTSNPN, CDR2 SVGIG (reference sequence). V was pared by 3 bases and J by 4 bases, with 12 bases of the junction left unmatched. In DNA, the CDR3 is TGTGCCTGGAGCCCCCGGGACAGGGGGCTTCTGGGCACCGGGGAGCTGTTTTTT. Residues: CAWSPRDRGLLGTGELFF. The variable domain in full, completed from reference TRBV30 and TRBJ2-2, reads SQTIHQWPATLVQPVGSPLSLECTVEGTSNPNLYWYRQAAGRGLQLLFYSVGIGQISSEVPQNLSASRPQDRQFILSSKKLLLSDSGFYLCAWSPRDRGLLGTGELFFGEGSRLTVL.